What follows are 2 T cell receptor beta chains derived from one specimen sequenced in a study of chemoradiotherapy in HPV16-positive cancers. The data were produced by immunoSEQ multiplex PCR, yet TCRdb's version contains in-frame clones alone and is incomplete. The table lists roughly 3,900 clones, more than 75% of them singletons. Specimen: tumor tissue, collected from a patient who underwent chemoradiotherapy. The receptor source for this set is a human donor with HPV-associated anogenital cancer.

This chain joins TRBV6-6 and TRBJ1-6, with D hard to call. There are 14 residues in the CDR3. CDR1 MNHNY and CDR2 SVGAGI come from the germline V gene (reference sequence). The ends were cut back, 6 bases at V and 0 bases at J, with 6 bases in the middle. DNA for the CDR3: TGTGCCAGCAGCGAAAGCTCCTATAATTCACCCCTCCACTTT. This codes for CASSESSYNSPLHF.

The J gene is TRBJ1-2, the V gene TRBV19; the D is unclear. CDR3 length equals 12 residues. The V gene's germline CDR1 is LNHDA and CDR2 SQIVND (reference sequence). Trimming pared 4 bases from V and 5 bases from J, leaving 8 bases between. The CDR3 protein is CASSTARYGYTF. The CDR3 coding sequence is TGTGCCAGTAGTACAGCGAGATATGGCTACACCTTC.